These 19 T cell receptor beta chains share one sample of origin, sequenced in a study of long-term antiretroviral therapy in people with HIV. This was the immunoSEQ v3.0 assay at survey level. The method was immunoSEQ multiplex PCR; TCRdb's version includes in-frame clones alone and lacks a portion of them. The profile shows just over 35,000 clones, over 75% of them singletons. This specimen consisted of unsorted PBMCs, obtained 0.6 years after starting antiretroviral therapy. The source is a man between 18 and 35 years old with HIV.

This chain uses TRBV4-3 with TRBJ2-7; TRBD2 matches at 9 bases. CDR3 length equals 16 residues. The junction had 4 bases not matched to a gene; V was cut back by 0 bases and J by 1 base. The germline CDR1 and CDR2 sequences are LGHNA and YSLEER. The CDR3 loop reads CASSQDLLAGSYEQYF. As DNA, the CDR3 is TGCGCCAGCAGCCAAGATTTGCTAGCGGGATCCTACGAGCAGTACTTC.

In nucleotides, the CDR3 is TGTGCCAGCAGCTGGATGACAGGAGAGACCCAGTACTTC. Amino acid sequence: CASSWMTGETQYF. The genes are TRBV5-5 and TRBJ2-5; weak D call: TRBD1 (6 bases). V dropped 3 bases and J dropped 4 bases, with 10 bases sitting between them. This CDR3 comprises 13 residues. Germline CDR1 is SGHKS and CDR2 is YYEKEE (reference sequence).

In DNA form, the CDR3 reads TGCGCCAGCAGCGCCGGGATGGCGGTCACTGAAGCTTTCTTT. This sequence encodes CASSAGMAVTEAFF. V usage is TRBV5-1 and J usage is TRBJ1-1; no firm D call. Germline CDR1 SGHRS, CDR2 YFSETQ. This CDR3 is 14 amino acids long. Trimming took 4 bases from V and 4 from J, leaving 14 bases between them.

The chain employs TRBV9 and TRBJ2-3; 7 nucleotides match TRBD2. Germline assignment: CDR1 SGDLS and CDR2 YYNGEE. The CDR3 spans 16 residues. The J segment lost 7 bases and the V segment lost 0 bases, leaving 11 bases of the junction unmatched. CDR3 protein: CASSVDNARLAHTQYF. The CDR3 bases are TGTGCCAGCAGCGTAGATAATGCCCGACTAGCCCATACGCAGTATTTT.

This clone was detected once. V is TRBV5-1 and J is TRBJ2-1, with 11 bases matching TRBD2. The CDR3 spans 13 residues. The trim removed 2 bases at V and 8 bases at J, leaving 0 bases unmatched. From germline, CDR1 is SGHRS and CDR2 YFSETQ. The CDR3 loop reads CASSFSGRDEQFF. CDR3 nucleotide sequence: TGCGCCAGCAGCTTTAGCGGGAGGGATGAGCAGTTCTTC.

The V gene is TRBV5-4, the J gene TRBJ2-1; D perhaps matches TRBD2 (5 bases). The germline gives CDR1 SGHNT, CDR2 YYREEE (reference sequence). CDR3 size: 11 residues. Trimming pared 7 bases from V and 11 bases from J, leaving 13 bases between. The DNA for the CDR3 is TGTGCCAGCGGACTCGGGGAGAAGCAGTTCTTC. The encoded protein is CASGLGEKQFF.

CDR3 bases: TGTGCCAGTAGTATTAGTTTGCAGCCCCAGCATTTT. It encodes CASSISLQPQHF. The chain has TRBV19 and TRBJ1-5; D unclear. Germline lookup yields CDR1 LNHDA and CDR2 SQIVND (reference sequence). Trimming removed 3 bases at V and 7 bases at J, with 7 bases between. The CDR3 is made up of 12 amino acids.

The rearrangement links TRBV28 to TRBJ2-5, with D perhaps TRBD1 (5 bases). Trimming removed 3 bases from V and 5 bases from J, with 13 bases in between. The CDR3 sequence is 14 residues long. Germline assignment: CDR1 MDHEN and CDR2 SYDVKM. Here the CDR3 reads CASSFFAGRETQYF. The CDR3 DNA sequence: TGTGCCAGCAGTTTTTTCGCAGGGCGCGAGACCCAGTACTTC.

The V gene is TRBV2, the J gene TRBJ2-1; D is perhaps TRBD1 (7 bases). The CDR3 has 12 residues. Germline V lookup: CDR1 SNHLY, CDR2 FYNNEI. Trimming removed 7 bases from V and 7 bases from J, with 11 bases in between. The CDR3 nucleotides read TGTGCCAGCACCCAGGGGGGTAATGAGCAGTTCTTC. It is translated as CASTQGGNEQFF. Full variable domain (outside the CDR3, taken from reference TRBV2 and TRBJ2-1): EPEVTQTPSHQVTQMGQEVILRCVPISNHLYFYWYRQILGQKVEFLVSFYNNEISEKSEIFDDQFSVERPDGSNFTLKIRSTKLEDSAMYFCASTQGGNEQFFGPGTRLTVL.

This clone was counted a single time. The chain links TRBV9 to TRBJ1-2; possibly TRBD1 for D (6 bases). CDR3 length: 15 residues. The germline gives CDR1 SGDLS, CDR2 YYNGEE. Between the trimmed V and J ends, which lost 2 bases and 4 bases, there was a span of 15 bases. CDR3: CASSVQGQTRYGYTF. The DNA of the CDR3 is TGTGCCAGCAGCGTGCAGGGACAAACCCGCTATGGCTACACCTTC.

The J gene is TRBJ2-7, the V gene TRBV28; D is undetermined. The ends were cut back, 4 bases at V and 6 bases at J, with 10 bases in the middle. The CDR3 covers 12 residues. From germline, CDR1 is MDHEN and CDR2 SYDVKM. CDR3 DNA: TGTGCCAGCAGTTCGTCTCTTTTCGAGCAGTACTTC. The encoded protein is CASSSSLFEQYF.

The V and J genes are TRBV5-1 and TRBJ2-1, with TRBD2 matching over 11 bases. This CDR3 region has 15 residues. Germline trimming cut 4 bases from V and 6 bases from J; bases unmatched to any gene: 6. CDR1 is SGHRS and CDR2 is YFSETQ in the germline V gene. The DNA of the CDR3 is TGCGCCAGCAGCAAACGACTAGCGGGAATCAATGAGCAGTTCTTC. This gives the protein CASSKRLAGINEQFF.

The chain joins TRBV6-5 to TRBJ2-3; a possible D gene is TRBD1 (7 bases). Per the germline V gene, CDR1 is MNHEY and CDR2 is SVGAGI. This CDR3 spans 15 amino acids. V dropped 2 bases and J dropped 4 bases, with 13 bases sitting between them. For the CDR3, the DNA is TGTGCCAGCAGTTACATCCAGGGGGGCGCAGATACGCAGTATTTT. Encoded protein: CASSYIQGGADTQYF.

The rearrangement uses TRBV19 and TRBJ2-7; D might be TRBD2 (5 bases). This CDR3 has 15 amino acids. With 5 bases removed from V and 3 bases from J, the gap between germline ends came to 17 bases. Germline V lookup: CDR1 LNHDA, CDR2 SQIVND (reference sequence). CDR3 sequence: CASSPAGGASYEQYF. The CDR3 DNA reads TGTGCCAGTAGTCCCGCGGGTGGAGCTAGCTACGAGCAGTACTTC.

This clone was counted a few times. The rearrangement joins TRBV28 to TRBJ1-5; 8 bases match TRBD1. The CDR3 sequence is 14 residues long. Per the germline V gene, CDR1 is MDHEN and CDR2 is SYDVKM. V gave up 6 bases and J gave up 4 bases; unmatched junction bases: 5. This CDR3 reads CASRWTGNNQPQHF. CDR3 nucleotides: TGTGCCAGCAGATGGACAGGGAATAATCAGCCCCAGCATTTT.

The V gene is TRBV10-3, the J gene TRBJ1-6, with D tentatively TRBD1 (6 bases). Germline values: CDR1 ENHRY, CDR2 SYGVKD. The V end was cut by 11 bases, the J end by 9 bases, with 17 bases between. This CDR3 is 13 amino acids long. CDR3 bases: TGTGCCGTCAACAGGGATAATGGTTCACCCCTCCACTTT. Translated: CAVNRDNGSPLHF.

The chain combines TRBV29-1 with TRBJ2-5; D remains ambiguous. Germline V gene sequence: CDR1 SQVTM, CDR2 ANQGSEA. This CDR3 comprises 11 residues. The V and J ends lost 3 bases and 2 bases respectively, with 4 bases between them. The CDR3 loop reads CSVEGQETQYF. DNA of the CDR3: TGCAGCGTTGAGGGTCAAGAGACCCAGTACTTC.

V gene TRBV5-5 combines with J gene TRBJ2-3; either TRBD1 or TRBD2 may supply D (5 bases each). The V end was cut by 8 bases, the J end by 1 base, with 17 bases between. Germline V gene sequence: CDR1 SGHKS, CDR2 YYEKEE (reference sequence). This CDR3 region has 15 residues. The CDR3, as DNA: TGTGCCAGTCCGGGGCCTGAAGGGGGCACAGATACGCAGTATTTT. Translating gives CASPGPEGGTDTQYF.

By share, this clone ranks as medium-sized. The chain employs TRBV23-1 and TRBJ2-7; 7 bases are shared with TRBD2. TRBV23-1 is an open reading frame, and its role is uncertain. The junction had 19 bases not matched to a gene; V was cut back by 0 bases and J by 2 bases. The CDR3 is 20 residues long. CDR3 region: CASSQSAPSGGSGPAYEQYF. CDR3 sequence (DNA): TGCGCCAGCAGTCAATCCGCTCCGTCGGGGGGTTCGGGACCTGCCTACGAGCAGTACTTC.